This T cell receptor beta chain is from a study of shared clonotypes between healthy human individuals. The junction had 6 bases not matched to a gene; V was cut back by 2 bases and J by 6 bases. CDR3 length: 15 amino acids. CDR1 is MGHRA, CDR2 YSYEKL, per germline. Once extracted for a subset, genomic DNA was divided evenly among several immunoSEQ plates. Measured with immunoSEQ multiplex PCR; TCRdb has only the in-frame clones, and not every one. In the table there are 740,000 or so clones, roughly 73% of which are singletons. This clone was picked up a small number of times. The antigen is unknown. Other DNA sequences from this sample encode an identical CDR3 as well. Findings of the study overall: Limitation of the genetic and exposure-history diversity represented came from the few donors. Non-shared clonotypes showed lower generation probabilities than clonotypes common to all four donors.

This rearrangement joins TRBV4-1 to TRBJ1-4; 7 bases agree with TRBD1. The receptor comes from a woman aged 25 to 39 in good health. Sequencing was done on a sample of memory CD4+ T cells sorted from blood. Subset noted: CD45RA-negative fraction. The CDR3 DNA reads as TGCGCCAGCAGCCAACACGGTACAGGGGATGAAAAACTGTTTTTT. Its protein is CASSQHGTGDEKLFF.